Listed below are T cell receptor beta chains from one sample, sequenced in a study of beta chain features in type 1 diabetes. TCRdb keeps only in-frame clones here, not all; method: immunoSEQ multiplex PCR. The table lists around 710,000 clones, around an eighth of them singletons. Sequencing input: naive CD4+ T cells from blood. The receptor set was obtained from a man aged 25-45 years with type 1 diabetes. Both conserved end residues are part of each CDR3. Fields, in order: V gene, clone size, J gene, D gene, CDR3 DNA, CDR3 protein. A D gene is named only where the DNA matches it firmly. Size is omitted from some rows. Given values are once, few, many or a class for expanded clones.

TRBV4-3	few	TRBJ2-3	.	TGCGCCAGCAGCCGGGCAACTCCCTCCACAGATACGCAGTATTTT	CASSRATPSTDTQYF
TRBV4-3	few	TRBJ2-7	TRBD1	TGCGCCAGCAGCCAAGAGTGGGGACAGTCCTACGAGCAGTACTTC	CASSQEWGQSYEQYF
TRBV7-2	few	TRBJ1-4	TRBD1	TGTGCCAGCAGTTCACAGGGGAGAAGGGAAAAACTGTTTTTT	CASSSQGRREKLFF
TRBV30	.	TRBJ2-2	.	TGTGCCTGGAAAAATCCGGCTTTCACCGGGGAGCTGTTTTTT	CAWKNPAFTGELFF
TRBV6-4	.	TRBJ2-3	TRBD2	TGTGCCACTACCCCGAGACTAGCGGAATCCACAGATACGCAGTATTTT	CATTPRLAESTDTQYF
TRBV7-2	few	TRBJ2-5	.	TGTGCCAGCAGCTTAGTTAGGGAAGAGACCCAGTACTTC	CASSLVREETQYF
TRBV30	.	TRBJ2-7	.	TGTGCCTGGAGTGTATCGGGGCACGAGCAGTACTTC	CAWSVSGHEQYF
TRBV25-1	.	TRBJ1-4	.	TGTGCCAGCAGCCTGGGAGAGGGATTCGGTAATGAAAAACTGTTTTTT	CASSLGEGFGNEKLFF
TRBV19	.	TRBJ2-5	TRBD1	TGTGCCAGTAGCGCGACAGGGTTACAGGAGACCCAGCACTTC	CASSATGLQETQHF
TRBV9	.	TRBJ1-1	.	TGTGCCAGCAGCGTAGGGCCAGGGACAAGCGATGTCCCGCTGGAAGCTTTCTTT	CASSVGPGTSDVPLEAFF
TRBV7-9	few	TRBJ1-4	.	TGTGCCAGCAGCTTATTACAGGGAAGAGAAAAACTGTTTTTT	CASSLLQGREKLFF
TRBV11-2	few	TRBJ1-5	.	TGTGCCAGCAGCTCCGGGAGCAATCAGCCCCAGCATTTT	CASSSGSNQPQHF
TRBV5-1	.	TRBJ2-7	TRBD2	TGCGCCAGCAGCCCAGTCGTTTCGGGGGGACGCTCCTACGAGCAGTACTTC	CASSPVVSGGRSYEQYF
TRBV9	few	TRBJ2-1	TRBD2	TGTGCCAGCAGCCCTGCACTGGCGGGGGGGCAGGGTGAGCAGTTCTTC	CASSPALAGGQGEQFF
TRBV7-2	few	TRBJ1-5	.	TGTGCCAGCAGCCAAGTGGCGGGATTCGGCAATCAGCCCCAGCATTTT	CASSQVAGFGNQPQHF
TRBV4-1	.	TRBJ2-3	TRBD2	TGCGCCAGCAGCCGCCTCGTAGTCCCGGGACTAGCGGGGGGGCCGTCAGATACGCAGTATTTT	CASSRLVVPGLAGGPSDTQYF
TRBV7-9	.	TRBJ2-5	.	TGTGCCAGCAGCCCCAGCCGGGGAGGCCGCCAAGAGACCCAGTACTTC	CASSPSRGGRQETQYF
TRBV5-1	few	TRBJ2-3	.	TGCGCCAGCAGCTCAATTGGTCATTCCGGAGATACGCAGTATTTT	CASSSIGHSGDTQYF
TRBV7-9	.	TRBJ2-1	.	TGTGCCAGCAGCTTTGCCAGCTCCTACAATGAGCAGTTCTTC	CASSFASSYNEQFF
TRBV14	.	TRBJ1-2	.	TGTGCCAGCAGCCCCGGGGCCTACTATGGCTACACCTTC	CASSPGAYYGYTF
TRBV18	few	TRBJ2-7	TRBD2	TGTGCCAGCTCACCAACTAGCGGGGGGGCTTACGAGCAGTACTTC	CASSPTSGGAYEQYF
TRBV7-8	.	TRBJ1-2	.	TGTGCCAGCAGCGCCAGGCTACGTTATGGCTACACCTTC	CASSARLRYGYTF
TRBV29-1	.	TRBJ1-1	.	TGCAGCGTTACCCGGACAGTGATGAACACTGAAGCTTTCTTT	CSVTRTVMNTEAFF